A single sample gave rise to the 10 T cell receptor beta chains below, sequenced in a study of T cell repertoires in cytomegalovirus infection. TCRdb independently ran MiXCR on the reads; one entry per CDR3 protein. The sample has about 480,000 distinct CDR3 sequences, 33% seen once; the top ten hold 15% to 20%. The antigens of these receptors remain unknown. The specimen was cultured PBMCs, collected from culture after CMV antigen stimulation. These receptors all stem from a human donor in good health (CMV status not recorded). Some clones in this sample may be carry-over from other donors' samples.

This clonotype was picked up a small number of times. The chain is built from TRBV4-3 and TRBJ2-2; a weak D match, TRBD1 (5 bases). This CDR3 spans 17 amino acids. Trimming removed 5 bases at V and 0 bases at J, with 16 bases between. CDR1 and CDR2 (germline): LGHNA, YSLEER. Written as DNA, the CDR3 is TGCGCCAGCAGCATTGGGGCGGTCGTAGCGAACACCGGGGAGCTGTTTTTT. Its protein product is CASSIGAVVANTGELFF.

CDR3 region: CASSPRAGYQPQHF. The CDR3 nucleotides read TGTGCCAGCAGCCCGAGGGCGGGGTATCAGCCCCAGCATTTT. The rearrangement uses TRBV6-1 and TRBJ1-5; D gene uncertain. Germline-derived CDR1 and CDR2 are MNHNS and SASEGT. Trimming removed 6 bases at V and 5 bases at J, with 14 bases between. This CDR3 has 14 amino acids.

The rearrangement uses TRBV28 and TRBJ1-4, with unresolved D. Germline V CDR1 and CDR2: MDHEN, SYDVKM. The CDR3 extends over 13 amino acids. V was shortened by 4 bases and J by 3 bases, with 6 bases between the two germline ends. The CDR3 protein is CASSWAPNEKLFF. The CDR3 coding sequence is TGTGCCAGCAGTTGGGCCCCTAATGAAAAACTGTTTTTT.

V and J are TRBV10-3 and TRBJ2-1; 9 bases are a match to TRBD2. CDR3 length: 15 residues. Germline V gene data show CDR1 as ENHRY and CDR2 as SYGVKD. With V trimmed by 6 bases and J by 7 bases, 10 bases remained unmatched. Here the CDR3 reads CAIREGLAGPNEQFF. The CDR3 DNA follows: TGTGCCATCAGGGAAGGGCTAGCGGGACCGAATGAGCAGTTCTTC.

This clonotype was seen at least ten times. The chain links TRBV7-2 to TRBJ2-1, with D maybe TRBD1 (6 bases). V lost 6 bases to trimming and J lost 9 bases, with 24 bases between them. The CDR3 length is 16 residues. The V gene's germline CDR1 is SGHTA and CDR2 FQGNSA. The chain's CDR3 is CASSFTPGRQGGEQFF. CDR3 DNA sequence: TGTGCCAGCAGTTTTACCCCGGGACGCCAAGGGGGTGAGCAGTTCTTC. The complete variable domain, with remaining parts taken from reference TRBV7-2 and TRBJ2-1, reads GAGVSQSPSNKVTEKGKDVELRCDPISGHTALYWYRQSLGQGLEFLIYFQGNSAPDKSGLPSDRFSAERTGGSVSTLTIQRTQQEDSAVYLCASSFTPGRQGGEQFFGPGTRLTVL.

The chain carries TRBV7-9 and TRBJ1-1; weak D call: TRBD1 (6 bases). Germline loops: CDR1 SEHNR, CDR2 FQNEAQ (reference sequence). V was shortened by 1 base and J by 5 bases, with 20 bases between the two germline ends. The CDR3 is made up of 17 amino acids. The CDR3 DNA sequence: TGTGCCAGCAGCTTAGAGGGATACAGGGTTTGGAATACTGAAGCTTTCTTT. This codes for CASSLEGYRVWNTEAFF.

The chain recombines TRBV28 with TRBJ1-1, with D possibly matching TRBD1 (5 bases). CDR3 length equals 15 residues. V lost 8 bases and J 0 bases, leaving 16 bases between the germline ends. Per the germline V gene, CDR1 is MDHEN and CDR2 is SYDVKM. The CDR3 DNA reads TGTGCCAGCGAAGAGGGACCCTATATGAACACTGAAGCTTTCTTT. Its translation is CASEEGPYMNTEAFF.

The DNA for the CDR3 is TGCGCCAGCAGCCCGCTGCCTAGCGGGAGAGGGAATGAGCAGTTCTTC. Protein sequence: CASSPLPSGRGNEQFF. This chain links TRBV4-1 with TRBJ2-1, with 10 bases matching TRBD2. This CDR3 has 16 amino acids. Germline loops: CDR1 MGHRA, CDR2 YSYEKL. V dropped 4 bases and J dropped 7; count of bases not matched to a gene: 10.

Many counts were recorded for this clonotype. The chain is built from TRBV7-2 and TRBJ1-6; D remains unclear. Trimming shortened V by 5 bases and J by 6 bases, and 11 bases separated the two germline ends. Germline CDR1 is SGHTA and CDR2 is FQGNSA. The CDR3 has 14 residues. The CDR3 coding sequence is TGTGCCAGCAGCCGCGACGACGCTAATTCACCCCTCCACTTT. It encodes CASSRDDANSPLHF. Based on the CDR3 plus reference TRBV7-2 and TRBJ1-6, the full variable domain is GAGVSQSPSNKVTEKGKDVELRCDPISGHTALYWYRQSLGQGLEFLIYFQGNSAPDKSGLPSDRFSAERTGGSVSTLTIQRTQQEDSAVYLCASSRDDANSPLHFGNGTRLTVT.

Only a few counts were recorded for this clonotype. Here the CDR3 DNA reads TGCAGTGCTAGAGGCCTTTCTAAGGCTAGCGGGAACAATGAGCAGTTCTTC. It translates to CSARGLSKASGNNEQFF. The genes are TRBV20-1 and TRBJ2-1, with TRBD2 matching 9 bases. This CDR3 contains 17 residues. Germline V lookup: CDR1 DFQATT, CDR2 SNEGSKA (reference sequence). J lost 5 bases, V lost 1 base, and 12 bases had no gene match.